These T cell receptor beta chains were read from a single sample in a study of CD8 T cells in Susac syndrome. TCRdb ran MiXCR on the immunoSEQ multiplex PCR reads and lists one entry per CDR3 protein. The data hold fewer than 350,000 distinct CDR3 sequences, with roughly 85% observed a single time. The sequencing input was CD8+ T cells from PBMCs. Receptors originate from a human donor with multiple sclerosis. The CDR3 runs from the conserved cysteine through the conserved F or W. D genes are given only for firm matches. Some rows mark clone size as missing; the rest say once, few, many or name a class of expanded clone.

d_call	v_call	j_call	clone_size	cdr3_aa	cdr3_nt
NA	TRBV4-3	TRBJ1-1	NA	CASSQGLMNTEAFF	TGCGCCAGCAGCCAGGGCTTGATGAACACTGAAGCTTTCTTT
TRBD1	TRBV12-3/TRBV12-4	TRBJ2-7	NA	CASRTGTGLVQYF	TGTGCCAGCAGGACCGGGACAGGGTTGGTGCAGTACTTC
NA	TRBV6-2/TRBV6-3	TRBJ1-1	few	CASSYSGENTEAFF	TGTGCCAGCAGTTACTCGGGGGAGAACACTGAAGCTTTCTTT
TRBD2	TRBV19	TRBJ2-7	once	CASSTAGRSYEQYF	TGTGCCAGTAGTACAGCGGGACGCTCCTACGAGCAGTACTTC
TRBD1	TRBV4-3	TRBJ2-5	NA	CASSQGVGGVETQYF	TGCGCCAGCAGCCAAGGTGTAGGGGGCGTTGAGACCCAGTACTTC
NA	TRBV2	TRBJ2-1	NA	CASSENTYNEQFF	TGTGCCAGCAGCGAAAACACCTACAATGAGCAGTTCTTC
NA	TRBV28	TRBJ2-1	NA	CASSRSGNYNEQFF	TGTGCCAGCAGCCGATCCGGGAATTACAATGAGCAGTTCTTC
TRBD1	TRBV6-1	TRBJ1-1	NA	CASSSRPRDRGTEAFF	TGTGCCAGCAGCTCACGACCGAGGGACAGGGGGACTGAAGCTTTCTTT
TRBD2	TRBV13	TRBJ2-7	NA	CASSLRTSGRYEQYF	TGTGCCAGCAGCCTCCGGACTAGCGGGAGATACGAGCAGTACTTC
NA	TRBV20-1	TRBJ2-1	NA	CSARDPASRSPNEQFF	TGCAGTGCTAGAGATCCCGCTTCGAGGTCCCCTAATGAGCAGTTCTTC
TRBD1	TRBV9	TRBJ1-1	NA	CASSETGLIGTEAFF	TGTGCCAGCAGCGAGACAGGGCTGATAGGGACTGAAGCTTTCTTT
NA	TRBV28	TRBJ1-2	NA	CASSRLEESYTF	TGTGCCAGCAGTCGGCTGGAGGAGAGCTACACCTTC
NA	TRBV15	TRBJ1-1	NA	CATINAGNTEAFF	TGTGCCACCATCAATGCAGGGAACACTGAAGCTTTCTTT
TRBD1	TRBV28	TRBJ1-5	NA	CASSLQLTGGNQPQHF	TGTGCCAGCAGTTTACAGTTGACAGGGGGGAATCAGCCCCAGCATTTT
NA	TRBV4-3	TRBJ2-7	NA	CASSQVRWGAYEQYF	TGCGCCAGCAGCCAAGTGAGGTGGGGGGCCTACGAGCAGTACTTC
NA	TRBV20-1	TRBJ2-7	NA	CSAFTEGSTYEQYF	TGCAGTGCTTTCACGGAGGGGAGTACCTACGAGCAGTACTTC
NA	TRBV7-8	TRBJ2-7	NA	CASSLASGNEQYF	TGTGCCAGCAGCTTAGCGTCCGGGAACGAGCAGTACTTC
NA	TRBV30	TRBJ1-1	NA	CARTVGGGTEAFF	TGTGCCCGGACAGTCGGGGGGGGCACTGAAGCTTTCTTT
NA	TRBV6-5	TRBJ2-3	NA	CASSWVEGGGGTDTQYF	TGTGCCAGCAGTTGGGTCGAAGGTGGAGGGGGCACAGATACGCAGTATTTT
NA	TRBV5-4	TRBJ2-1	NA	CASSLAAPLNEQFF	TGTGCCAGCAGCTTGGCGGCCCCTCTCAATGAGCAGTTCTTC
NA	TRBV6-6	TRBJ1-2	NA	CASSYSEDLRSYGYTF	TGTGCCAGCAGTTACTCCGAAGACCTGAGGAGCTATGGCTACACCTTC
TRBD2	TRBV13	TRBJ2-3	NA	CASSTGTSGSTDTQYF	TGTGCCAGCAGCACCGGGACTAGCGGTAGCACAGATACGCAGTATTTT
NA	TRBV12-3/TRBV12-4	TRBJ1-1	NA	CASQANTEAFF	TGTGCCAGTCAAGCCAACACTGAAGCTTTCTTT
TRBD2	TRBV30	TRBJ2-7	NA	CAWKIGDYSYEQYF	TGTGCCTGGAAGATAGGGGACTACTCCTACGAGCAGTACTTC
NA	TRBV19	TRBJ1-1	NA	CASSTNPQGYTEAFF	TGTGCCAGTAGTACCAACCCCCAGGGGTACACTGAAGCTTTCTTT
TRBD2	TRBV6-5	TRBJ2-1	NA	CASSYSIRTSGRGSNEQFF	TGTGCCAGCAGTTACTCGATCCGGACTAGCGGGAGAGGGTCCAATGAGCAGTTCTTC
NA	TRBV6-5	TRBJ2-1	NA	CASSYLPSSYNEQFF	TGTGCCAGCAGTTACCTCCCTAGCTCCTACAATGAGCAGTTCTTC
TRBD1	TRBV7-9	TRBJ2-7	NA	CASSSTQGVYEQYF	TGTGCCAGCAGTTCTACTCAGGGGGTCTACGAGCAGTACTTC